The 20 T cell receptor beta chains below come from one sample, sequenced in a study of T cells in women clearing cervical HPV infection. Repertoires were generated with immunoSEQ multiplex PCR, while TCRdb's copy carries only in-frame clones and drops some. Across tens of thousands of clones, the top ten clones capture 0.95% to 1.5% of the sample. The sequencing input was blood buffy coat. The receptors derive from a woman between 18 and 70 years old with a cervical HPV16 infection that either progressed to CIN3+ or cleared (not recorded which).

Note on this clone: The read falls 3 residues short of the CDR3 end, and the missing part is taken from the germline J gene. The chain links TRBV7-2 to TRBJ2-7, with 9 bases lining up with TRBD1. Germline V gives CDR1 SGHTA, CDR2 FQGNSA. This CDR3 has 12 amino acids. Trimming cost V 5 bases and J 4 bases; bases outside gene matches: 0. The part of the CDR3 DNA that was read is TGTGCCAGCAGCGGACAGGGGTACGAG. As protein: CASSGQGYE. The full CDR3 protein reads CASSGQGYEQYF.

CDR3 DNA (partial): TGCAGTGCTTGGGACAGGGGAGGGTCCAACACTGAA. This gives the protein CSAWDRGGSNTE. The whole CDR3 sequence reads CSAWDRGGSNTEAFF. V is TRBV20-1 and J is TRBJ1-1; 10 nucleotides agree with TRBD1. The DNA ends 3 residues before the CDR3 does, and the rest of the CDR3 is filled in from the germline J gene. Germline CDR1 and CDR2: DFQATT and SNEGSKA (reference sequence). This CDR3 has 15 amino acids. The trim removed 5 bases at V and 2 bases at J, leaving 8 bases unmatched.

Of note for this clone: The read terminates 3 residues ahead of where the CDR3 ends, so the germline J gene completes it. The chain is built from TRBV19 and TRBJ2-5, with 10 bases that match TRBD1. Germline CDR1 is LNHDA and CDR2 is SQIVND (reference sequence). J was trimmed by 4 bases and V by 5 bases; bases with no gene match: 4. The CDR3 covers 14 residues. Incomplete CDR3 DNA: TGTGCCAGTAGTGCAGACAGGGGGCGAGAGACC. Translated, it gives CASSADRGRET. The CDR3 in full is CASSADRGRETQYF. The full variable domain, completed using reference TRBV19 and TRBJ2-5, is DGGITQSPKYLFRKEGQNVTLSCEQNLNHDAMYWYRQDPGQGLRLIYYSQIVNDFQKGDIAEGYSVSREKKESFPLTVTSAQKNPTAFYLCASSADRGRETQYFGPGTRLLVL.

With regard to this clone: The DNA ends 3 residues before the CDR3 does, and the rest of the CDR3 is filled in from the germline J gene. The chain carries TRBV20-1 and TRBJ1-2; TRBD1 might be the D (6 bases). CDR3 length equals 12 residues. The germline CDR1 and CDR2 sequences are DFQATT and SNEGSKA (reference sequence). Trimming pared 3 bases from V and 3 bases from J, leaving 8 bases between. CDR3 DNA (partial): TGCAGTGCTAGGACAGGCTACTATGGC. Translation gives CSARTGYYG. The entire CDR3 sequence reads CSARTGYYGYTF.

As concerns this clone: Coverage ceases 3 residues before the CDR3 finishes, and the germline J gene fills in the end. The V gene is TRBV18, the J gene TRBJ2-1; D possibly corresponds to TRBD2 (5 bases). V gave up 4 bases and J gave up 8 bases, with 21 bases separating them. The CDR3 is 16 amino acids. CDR1 is KGHSH and CDR2 is LQKENI in the germline V gene. CDR3 bases read: TGTGCCAGCTCACGGACTTTGGACTCCGATGTAGATGAG. Translation gives CASSRTLDSDVDE. The entire CDR3 protein reads CASSRTLDSDVDEQFF.

As regards this clone: The read ends 3 residues shy of where the CDR3 ends; the end is completed using the germline J gene. The chain employs TRBV10-3 and TRBJ2-1, with a possible D match to TRBD1 (6 bases). The CDR3 length is 14 residues. The germline V gene has CDR1 ENHRY and CDR2 SYGVKD. V lost 7 bases, J lost 2 bases, and 12 bases lay in between. CDR3 protein: CAINSGGAYNEQFF. The part of the CDR3 DNA that was read is TGTGCCATCAACTCTGGGGGCGCCTACAATGAG.

Of note for this clone: Coverage ceases 3 residues before the CDR3 finishes, and the germline J gene fills in the end. The chain combines TRBV5-4 with TRBJ2-3, with 13 bases lining up with TRBD2. Losses at the gene ends were 4 bases for V and 4 bases for J; bases not matched to a gene: 6. Germline CDR1 SGHNT, CDR2 YYREEE (reference sequence). The CDR3 is 16 amino acids. The part of the CDR3 DNA that was read is TGTGCCAGCAGCACTCGGACTAGCGGGAGTTCAGATACG. Amino acid sequence: CASSTRTSGSSDT. In full, the CDR3 reads CASSTRTSGSSDTQYF.

Regarding this clone: Sequencing ends 3 residues short of the CDR3 end; the germline J gene provides the rest. The genes are TRBV19 and TRBJ1-2; D is perhaps TRBD1 (5 bases). Trimming removed 5 bases at V and 5 bases at J, with 12 bases between. Germline CDR1 and CDR2: LNHDA and SQIVND (reference sequence). There are 13 residues in the CDR3. CDR3 DNA (partial): TGTGCCAGTAGTCTGGACATAGGATATGGC. Protein product: CASSLDIGYG. The CDR3 reads in full as CASSLDIGYGYTF.

On this clone itself: The CDR3 is cut off 3 residues early in the read; its end comes from the germline J gene. The genes are TRBV7-9 and TRBJ1-1, with D unclear. The germline CDR1 and CDR2 sequences are SEHNR and FQNEAQ (reference sequence). CDR3 size: 14 residues. The ends were cut back, 8 bases at V and 1 base at J, with 14 bases in the middle. CDR3 DNA (partial): TGTGCCAGCTACCCCAAGAACGGGAACACTGAA. Translation: CASYPKNGNTE. The entire CDR3 sequence reads CASYPKNGNTEAFF.

Regarding this clone: Read sequence stops 3 residues before the CDR3 end, and the germline J gene provides the missing end. The chain carries TRBV4-1 and TRBJ2-3; 7 bases map to TRBD1. The germline gives CDR1 MGHRA, CDR2 YSYEKL. This CDR3 spans 15 amino acids. V trimming: 5 bases; J trimming: 4 bases; junction bases outside the gene matches: 9. The part of the CDR3 DNA that was read is TGCGCCAGCAGCTCATACAGGGGAAGGGCAGATACG. Amino acid sequence: CASSSYRGRADT. The entire CDR3 protein is CASSSYRGRADTQYF.

Remarks on this clone: The CDR3 extends 3 residues past the end of the read, so its final part is completed from the germline J gene. The rearrangement links TRBV19 to TRBJ1-2; D remains ambiguous. The CDR3 spans 13 residues. The V and J ends lost 4 bases and 2 bases respectively, with 8 bases between them. Per germline, CDR1 LNHDA and CDR2 SQIVND (reference sequence). The DNA read from the CDR3 is TGTGCCAGTAGTAAGGGCACGAACTATGGC. Amino acids: CASSKGTNYG. The whole CDR3 protein reads CASSKGTNYGYTF.

Of note for this clone: The observed sequence ends 3 residues before the CDR3 terminus, with the missing tail filled in from the germline J gene. The chain is built from TRBV9 and TRBJ1-2, with D uncertain. Germline values: CDR1 SGDLS, CDR2 YYNGEE. The CDR3 length is 15 residues. Between the trimmed V and J ends, which lost 0 bases and 2 bases, there was a span of 11 bases. CDR3 in amino acids: CASSVDSSLNYGYTF. The covered CDR3 bases are TGTGCCAGCAGCGTAGATTCAAGCCTAAACTATGGC.

Concerning this clone itself: The CDR3 end lies 3 residues beyond the end of the read and is filled in from the germline J gene. The chain couples TRBV7-6 to TRBJ2-7, with 7 nucleotides matching TRBD1. Trimming cost V 4 bases and J 5 bases; bases outside gene matches: 8. CDR1 is SGHVS, CDR2 FNYEAQ, per germline. This CDR3 spans 14 amino acids. Partial CDR3 DNA: TGTGCCAGCAGCTCATACAGGGGCATCCACGAG. Protein sequence: CASSSYRGIHE. The whole CDR3 protein is CASSSYRGIHEQYF.

Remarks on this clone: The read finishes 3 residues shy of the CDR3 end, and the germline J gene is used to complete it. V gene TRBV19 combines with J gene TRBJ2-7, with D possibly TRBD1 on 6 matching bases. CDR1 and CDR2 (germline): LNHDA, SQIVND (reference sequence). The CDR3 sequence is 14 residues long. Trimming took off 0 bases at V and 5 bases at J, with 11 bases between the two ends. The CDR3 loop reads CASSIDGQTHEQYF. Partial CDR3 DNA: TGTGCCAGTAGTATAGATGGACAGACCCACGAG.

Comment on this clone: The read gets to within 3 residues of the CDR3 end, and the germline J gene fills in the rest. This chain joins TRBV20-1 and TRBJ1-4; tentative D call: TRBD1 (6 bases). The CDR3 length is 13 residues. V shed 3 bases and J shed 8 bases, with 13 bases lying between them. In germline, CDR1 is DFQATT, CDR2 SNEGSKA (reference sequence). Partial CDR3 DNA: TGCAGTGCTAGGTTGCAGGGGCGCGAAAAA. Translating gives CSARLQGREK. The CDR3 as a whole reads CSARLQGREKLFF.

CDR3 DNA (partial): TGTGCCAGCAGCCCCCAGGTCTTCTCCTACAATGAG. Translation: CASSPQVFSYNE. In full, the CDR3 reads CASSPQVFSYNEQFF. The chain joins TRBV6-4 to TRBJ2-1; D is unclear. The sequence runs out 3 residues before the end of the CDR3; the remainder is reconstructed from the germline J gene. This CDR3 comprises 15 residues. V was shortened by 6 bases and J by 0 bases, with 12 bases between the two germline ends. In germline, CDR1 is MRHNA, CDR2 SNTAGT.

As to this clone: With the read ending 3 residues before the CDR3 end, the germline J gene is used to fill in that end. The chain is built from TRBV7-8 and TRBJ2-3; 7 positions match TRBD2. In germline, CDR1 is SGHVS, CDR2 FQNEAQ. The CDR3 runs 14 residues. V shed 6 bases and J 6 bases; nucleotides not matched to a gene: 9. CDR3 DNA, as far as it was read: TGTGCCAGCAGAGAAAATTGGGAGGGGGATACG. It encodes CASRENWEGDT. In full, the CDR3 is CASRENWEGDTQYF. Full variable domain (rest looked up from reference TRBV7-8 and TRBJ2-3): GAGVSQSPRYKVAKRGQDVALRCDPISGHVSLFWYQQALGQGPEFLTYFQNEAQLDKSGLPSDRFFAERPEGSVSTLKIQRTQQEDSAVYLCASRENWEGDTQYFGPGTRLTVL.

Note on this clone: The read ends 3 residues before the CDR3 terminus; that terminus is restored from the germline J gene. The chain joins TRBV7-2 to TRBJ2-7; D is ambiguous. V lost 6 bases and J lost 2, with 5 bases in between. Germline V gene data show CDR1 as SGHTA and CDR2 as FQGNSA. The CDR3 consists of 11 residues. The CDR3 loop is CASSLTYEQYF. CDR3 DNA, as far as it was read: TGTGCCAGCAGTCTAACCTACGAG.

In the case of this clone: The CDR3 goes on 3 residues after the read ends, and that part is filled in from the germline J gene. This chain uses TRBV20-1 with TRBJ1-5; D remains ambiguous. There are 13 residues in the CDR3. The germline gives CDR1 DFQATT, CDR2 SNEGSKA (reference sequence). The part of the CDR3 DNA that was read is TGCAGTGCTAGAGATCAGGCAGGCCCACCC. This codes for CSARDQAGPP. The whole CDR3 sequence is CSARDQAGPPQHF.

Remarks on this clone: The observed sequence ends 3 residues before the CDR3 terminus, with the missing tail filled in from the germline J gene. This rearrangement joins TRBV20-1 to TRBJ2-7, with 12 nucleotides matching TRBD2. There are 13 residues in the CDR3. Germline loops: CDR1 DFQATT, CDR2 SNEGSKA (reference sequence). The V segment lost 6 bases and the J segment 5 bases; nucleotides outside the gene matches: 5. CDR3 amino acids: CSARTSGVHEQYF. The CDR3 bases that were read are TGCAGTGCCAGGACTAGCGGGGTCCACGAG.